The source of this T cell receptor (beta chain) is a study of T cell changes during pregnancy in multiple sclerosis. Libraries were prepared by immunoSEQ multiplex PCR; TCRdb keeps only in-frame clonotypes and omits some of them. The sample contains 20,000 to 25,000 clones, 91% of which appear only once. This clone was counted once. Germline V lookup: CDR1 SGHRS, CDR2 YFSETQ. This CDR3 has 14 amino acids. V lost 0 bases to trimming and J lost 6 bases, with 13 bases between them. The chain joins TRBV5-1 to TRBJ2-7; TRBD2 is a possible D gene (7 bases). The specimen was CD4+ T cells from peripheral blood mononuclear cells, collected after pregnancy. The sequence came from a female donor in good health, enrolled as a control in a pregnancy study. CDR3 loop: CASSLEAGASEQYF. The DNA of the CDR3 is TGCGCCAGCAGCTTGGAGGCGGGGGCGAGCGAGCAGTACTTC.